This T cell receptor (beta chain) was observed in a study of CD8+CD57+ T cells in acquired aplastic anemia. Overall study: Sorted CD4+ and CD8+ cells gave a mean 3.2 ug DNA, range roughly 0.2 to 27.4 ug. Read counts for CD4+ cells (from healthy donors) averaged about 10 million.

Genomic DNA constituted the template upon which TCR beta VDJ and CDR3 profiling was performed. TCRdb fed the reads into MiXCR, producing one record per CDR3 protein. The table has some 190,000 distinct CDR3 sequences, approximately 50% seen once; the top ten hold approximately 15%. This sequence originates from a human donor in good health, serving as a control. Specimen: sorted CD4+, CD8+, or CD8+CD57+ T cells (not recorded which) from PBMCs.

CDR3 amino acids: CSAPPGTSGGFTDTQYF. The CDR3 DNA is TGCAGTGCTCCGCCCGGGACTAGCGGGGGGTTTACAGATACGCAGTATTTT. The gene calls are TRBV20-1 and TRBJ2-3, with TRBD2 identical over 15 bases. The ends lost 5 bases at V and 3 bases at J; junction bases unmatched: 9. Germline CDR1 DFQATT, CDR2 SNEGSKA (reference sequence). The CDR3 extends over 17 amino acids.